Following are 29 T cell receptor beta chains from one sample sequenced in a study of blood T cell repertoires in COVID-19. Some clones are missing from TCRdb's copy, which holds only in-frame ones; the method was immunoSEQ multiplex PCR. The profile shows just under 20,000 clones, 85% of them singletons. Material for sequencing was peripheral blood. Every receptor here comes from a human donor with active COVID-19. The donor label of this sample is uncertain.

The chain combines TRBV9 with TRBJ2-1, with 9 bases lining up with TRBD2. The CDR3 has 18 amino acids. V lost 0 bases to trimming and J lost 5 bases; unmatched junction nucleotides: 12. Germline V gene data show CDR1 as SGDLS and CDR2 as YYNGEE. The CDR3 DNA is TGTGCCAGCAGCGTAGTAAGCGGGGGGCGTCCGGGGGACAATGAGCAGTTCTTC. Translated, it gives CASSVVSGGRPGDNEQFF.

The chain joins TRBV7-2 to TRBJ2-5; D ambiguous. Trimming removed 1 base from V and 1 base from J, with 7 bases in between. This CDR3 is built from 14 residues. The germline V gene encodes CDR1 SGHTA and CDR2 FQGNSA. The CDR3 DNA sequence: TGTGCCAGCAGCTTAGGTGGCAGCCAAGAGACCCAGTACTTC. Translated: CASSLGGSQETQYF.

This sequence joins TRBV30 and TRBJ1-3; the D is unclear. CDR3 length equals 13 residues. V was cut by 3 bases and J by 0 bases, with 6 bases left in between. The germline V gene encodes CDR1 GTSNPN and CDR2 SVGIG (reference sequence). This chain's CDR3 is CAWSKSSGNTIYF. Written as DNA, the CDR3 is TGTGCCTGGAGCAAGAGCTCTGGAAACACCATATATTTT.

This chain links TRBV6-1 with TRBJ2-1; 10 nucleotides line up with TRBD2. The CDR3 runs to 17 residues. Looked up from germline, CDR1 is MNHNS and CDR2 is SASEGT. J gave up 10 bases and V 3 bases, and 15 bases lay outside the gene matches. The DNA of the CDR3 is TGTGCCAGCAGTGACCCGCAGCGGGGGGGCTTCCAGGCAGAGCAGTTCTTC. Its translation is CASSDPQRGGFQAEQFF.

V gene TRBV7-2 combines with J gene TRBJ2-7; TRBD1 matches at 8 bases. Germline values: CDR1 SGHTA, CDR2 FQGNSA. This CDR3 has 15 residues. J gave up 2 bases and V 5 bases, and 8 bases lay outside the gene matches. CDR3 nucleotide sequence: TGTGCCAGCAGCGACCCGACAGGGGATCCCTACGAGCAGTACTTC. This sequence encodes CASSDPTGDPYEQYF.

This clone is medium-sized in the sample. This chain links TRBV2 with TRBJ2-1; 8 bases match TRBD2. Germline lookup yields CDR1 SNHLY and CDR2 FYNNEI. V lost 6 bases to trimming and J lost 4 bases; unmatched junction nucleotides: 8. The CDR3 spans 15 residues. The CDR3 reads CASRPGTSTYNEQFF. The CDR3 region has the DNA TGTGCCAGCAGGCCCGGGACTAGTACTTACAATGAGCAGTTCTTC.

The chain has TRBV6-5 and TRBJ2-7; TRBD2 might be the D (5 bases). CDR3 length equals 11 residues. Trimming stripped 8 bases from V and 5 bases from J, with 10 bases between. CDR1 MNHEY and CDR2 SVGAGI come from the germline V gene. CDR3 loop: CASRGGHEQYF. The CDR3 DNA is TGTGCCAGCCGGGGTGGACACGAGCAGTACTTC.

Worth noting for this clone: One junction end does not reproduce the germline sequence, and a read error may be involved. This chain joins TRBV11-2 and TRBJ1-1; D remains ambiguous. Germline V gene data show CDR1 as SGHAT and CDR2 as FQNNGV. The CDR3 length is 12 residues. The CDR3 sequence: CASSPSGGLAAF. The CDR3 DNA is TGTGCCAGCAGCCCCTCGGGAGGCCTTGCGGCGTTT.

The CDR3 DNA follows: TGTGCCAGCAGTATCCTAGCGGTGACTAGCACAGATACGCAGTATTTT. Amino acid sequence: CASSILAVTSTDTQYF. The chain recombines TRBV28 with TRBJ2-3; the match to TRBD2 covers 7 bases. CDR3 length equals 16 residues. Per the germline V gene, CDR1 is MDHEN and CDR2 is SYDVKM. The V gene end was trimmed by 5 bases and the J gene end by 0 bases; junction bases not matched to a gene: 8.

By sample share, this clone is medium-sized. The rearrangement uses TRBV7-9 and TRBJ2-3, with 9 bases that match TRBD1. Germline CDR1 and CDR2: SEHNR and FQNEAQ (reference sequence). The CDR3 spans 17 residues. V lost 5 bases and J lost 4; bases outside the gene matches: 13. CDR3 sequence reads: CASSPRPGTGSADTQYF. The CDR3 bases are TGTGCCAGCAGCCCCCGCCCCGGGACAGGGTCGGCAGATACGCAGTATTTT.

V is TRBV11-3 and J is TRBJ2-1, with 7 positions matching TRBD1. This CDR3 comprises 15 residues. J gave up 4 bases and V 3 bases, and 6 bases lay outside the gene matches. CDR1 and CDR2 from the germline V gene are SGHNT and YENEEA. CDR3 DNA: TGTGCCAGCAGCTTCTGGACAGGAGCTTACAATGAGCAGTTCTTC. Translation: CASSFWTGAYNEQFF.

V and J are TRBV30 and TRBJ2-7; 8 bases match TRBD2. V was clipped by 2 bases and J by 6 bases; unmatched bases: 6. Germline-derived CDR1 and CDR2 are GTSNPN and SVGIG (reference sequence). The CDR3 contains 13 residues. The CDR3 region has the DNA TGTGCCTGGAGTCCGGGGGGGAACGGCGAGCAGTACTTC. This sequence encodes CAWSPGGNGEQYF.

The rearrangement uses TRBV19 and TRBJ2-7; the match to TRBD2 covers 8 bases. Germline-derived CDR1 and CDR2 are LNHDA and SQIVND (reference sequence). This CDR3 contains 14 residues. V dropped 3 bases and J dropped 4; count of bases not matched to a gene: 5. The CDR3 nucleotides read TGTGCCAGTAGTATCACCGGGGGGGAATACGAGCAGTACTTC. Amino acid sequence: CASSITGGEYEQYF.

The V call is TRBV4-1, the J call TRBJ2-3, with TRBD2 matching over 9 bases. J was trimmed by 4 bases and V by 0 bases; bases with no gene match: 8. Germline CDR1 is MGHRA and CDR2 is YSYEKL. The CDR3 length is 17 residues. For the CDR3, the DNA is TGCGCCAGCAGCCAAGAGGGCAGCGGGAGGCGATCAGATACGCAGTATTTT. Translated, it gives CASSQEGSGRRSDTQYF.

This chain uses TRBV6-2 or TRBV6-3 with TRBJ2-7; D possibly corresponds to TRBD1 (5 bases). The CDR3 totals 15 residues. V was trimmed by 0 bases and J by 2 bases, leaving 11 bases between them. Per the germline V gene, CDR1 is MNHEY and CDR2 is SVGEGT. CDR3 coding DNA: TGTGCCAGCAGTTACTCGTCGGGCAGGGCCTACGAGCAGTACTTC. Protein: CASSYSSGRAYEQYF.

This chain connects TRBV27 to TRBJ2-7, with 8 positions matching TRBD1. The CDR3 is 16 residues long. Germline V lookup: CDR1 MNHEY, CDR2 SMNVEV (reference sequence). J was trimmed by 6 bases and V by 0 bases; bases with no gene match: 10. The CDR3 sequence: CASSLSLGQVRGEQYF. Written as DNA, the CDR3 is TGTGCCAGCAGTTTATCTCTGGGACAGGTCCGCGGCGAGCAGTACTTC.

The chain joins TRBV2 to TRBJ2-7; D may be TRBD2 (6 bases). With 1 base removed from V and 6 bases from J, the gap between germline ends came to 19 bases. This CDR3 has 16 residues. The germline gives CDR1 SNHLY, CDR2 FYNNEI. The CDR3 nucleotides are TGTGCCAGCAGTGAAGGCGCCCCCGGGAGAGGCCGCGAGCAGTACTTC. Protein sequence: CASSEGAPGRGREQYF.

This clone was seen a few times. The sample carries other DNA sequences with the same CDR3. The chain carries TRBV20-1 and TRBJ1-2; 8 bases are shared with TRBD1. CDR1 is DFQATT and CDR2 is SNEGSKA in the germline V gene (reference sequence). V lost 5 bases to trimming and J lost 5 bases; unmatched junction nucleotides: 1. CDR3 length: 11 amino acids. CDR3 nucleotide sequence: TGCAGTGCTCGACAGGGGTATGGCTACACCTTC. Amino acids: CSARQGYGYTF.

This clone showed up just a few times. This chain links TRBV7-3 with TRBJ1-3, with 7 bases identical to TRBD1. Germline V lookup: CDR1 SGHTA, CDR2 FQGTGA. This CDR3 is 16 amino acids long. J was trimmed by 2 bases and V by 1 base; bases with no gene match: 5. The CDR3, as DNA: TGTGCCAGCAGCTTAAGCCCCGGGACAGCTGGAAACACCATATATTTT. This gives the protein CASSLSPGTAGNTIYF.

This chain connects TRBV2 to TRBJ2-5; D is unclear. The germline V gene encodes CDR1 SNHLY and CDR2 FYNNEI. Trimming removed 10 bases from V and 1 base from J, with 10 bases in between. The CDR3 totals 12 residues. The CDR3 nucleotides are TGTGCCACCTCACTAAGCCAAGAGACCCAGTACTTC. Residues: CATSLSQETQYF.

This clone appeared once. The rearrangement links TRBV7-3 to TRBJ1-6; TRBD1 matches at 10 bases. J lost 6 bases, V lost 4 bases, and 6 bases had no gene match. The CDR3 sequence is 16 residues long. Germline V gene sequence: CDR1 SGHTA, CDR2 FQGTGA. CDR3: CASSSSGQGLNSPLHF. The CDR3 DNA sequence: TGTGCCAGCAGCTCTTCGGGACAGGGGCTTAATTCACCCCTCCACTTT.

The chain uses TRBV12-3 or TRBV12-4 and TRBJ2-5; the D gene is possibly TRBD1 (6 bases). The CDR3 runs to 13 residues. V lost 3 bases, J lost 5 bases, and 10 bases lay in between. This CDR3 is CASSFGQGETQYF. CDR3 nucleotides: TGTGCCAGCAGTTTTGGGCAGGGGGAGACCCAGTACTTC.

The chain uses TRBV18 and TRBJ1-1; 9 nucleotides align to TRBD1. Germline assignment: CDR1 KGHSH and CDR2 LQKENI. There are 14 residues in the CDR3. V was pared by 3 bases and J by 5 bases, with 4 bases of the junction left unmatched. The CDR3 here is CASSPRTGETEAFF. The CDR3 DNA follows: TGTGCCAGCTCACCCAGGACAGGGGAGACTGAAGCTTTCTTT.

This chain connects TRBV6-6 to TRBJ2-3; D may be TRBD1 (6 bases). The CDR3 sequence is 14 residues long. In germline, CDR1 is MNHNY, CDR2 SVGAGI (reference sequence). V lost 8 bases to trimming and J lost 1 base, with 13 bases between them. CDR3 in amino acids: CASSWGQGTDTQYF. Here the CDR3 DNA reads TGTGCCAGCTCATGGGGGCAGGGCACAGATACGCAGTATTTT.

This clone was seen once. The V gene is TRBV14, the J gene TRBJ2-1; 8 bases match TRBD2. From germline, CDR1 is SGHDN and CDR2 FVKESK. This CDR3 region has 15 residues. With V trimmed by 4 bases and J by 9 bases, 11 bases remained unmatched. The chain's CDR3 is CASSRPGTSNAEQFF. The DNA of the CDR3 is TGTGCCAGCAGCCGACCCGGGACTAGTAACGCTGAGCAGTTCTTC.

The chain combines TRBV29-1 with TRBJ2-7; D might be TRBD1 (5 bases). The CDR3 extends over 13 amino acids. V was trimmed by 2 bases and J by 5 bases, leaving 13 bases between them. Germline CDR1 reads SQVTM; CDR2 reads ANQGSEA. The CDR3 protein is CSVEKGPGHEQYF. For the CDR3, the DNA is TGCAGCGTTGAAAAGGGGCCCGGCCACGAGCAGTACTTC.

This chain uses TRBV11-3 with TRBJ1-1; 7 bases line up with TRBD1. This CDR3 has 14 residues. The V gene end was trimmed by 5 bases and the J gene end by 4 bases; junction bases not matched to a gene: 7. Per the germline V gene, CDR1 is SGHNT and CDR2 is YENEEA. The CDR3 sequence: CASSLTGLVTEAFF. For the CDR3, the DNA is TGTGCCAGCAGCCTGACAGGGCTTGTCACTGAAGCTTTCTTT. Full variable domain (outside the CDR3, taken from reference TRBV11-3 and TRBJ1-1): EAGVVQSPRYKIIEKKQPVAFWCNPISGHNTLYWYLQNLGQGPELLIRYENEEAVDDSQLPKDRFSAERLKGVDSTLKIQPAELGDSAVYLCASSLTGLVTEAFFGQGTRLTVV.

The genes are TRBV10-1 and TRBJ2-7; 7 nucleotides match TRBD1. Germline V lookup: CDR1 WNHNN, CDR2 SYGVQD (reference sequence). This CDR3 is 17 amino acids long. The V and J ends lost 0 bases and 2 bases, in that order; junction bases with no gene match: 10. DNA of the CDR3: TGCGCCAGCAGTGAGTCGTCAAGGGACAGCGAACCCTACGAGCAGTACTTC. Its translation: CASSESSRDSEPYEQYF.

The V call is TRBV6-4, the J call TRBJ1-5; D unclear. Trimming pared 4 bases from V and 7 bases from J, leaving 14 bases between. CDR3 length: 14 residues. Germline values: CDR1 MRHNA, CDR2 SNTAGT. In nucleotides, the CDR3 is TGTGCCAGCAGTGTTCGGGAGGGCACCCAGCCCCAGCATTTT. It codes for CASSVREGTQPQHF.